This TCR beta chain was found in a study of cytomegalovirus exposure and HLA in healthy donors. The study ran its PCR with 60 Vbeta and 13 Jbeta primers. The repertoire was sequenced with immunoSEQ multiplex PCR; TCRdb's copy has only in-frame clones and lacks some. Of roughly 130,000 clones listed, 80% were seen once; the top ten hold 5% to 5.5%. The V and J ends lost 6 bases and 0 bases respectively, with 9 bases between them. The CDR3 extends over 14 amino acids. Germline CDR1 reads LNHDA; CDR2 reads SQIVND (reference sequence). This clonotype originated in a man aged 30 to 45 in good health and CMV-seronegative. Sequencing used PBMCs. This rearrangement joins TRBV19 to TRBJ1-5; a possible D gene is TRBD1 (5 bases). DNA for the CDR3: TGTGCCAGTAGACAGGTTTATAGCAATCAGCCCCAGCATTTT. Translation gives CASRQVYSNQPQHF.